This T cell receptor (beta chain) is drawn from a study of T cells in localized non-small cell lung cancer. Worth noting for this clone: What it binds is unknown.

Findings of the study overall: Uninvolved nearby lung showed the greatest T cell clonality, exceeding that found in tumor. The study detected a median roughly 56 of the top 100 tumor clones in adjacent lung. Only one tumor region went through sequencing, so heterogeneity may still be there.

TCRdb's copy holds only in-frame clones and misses some; the assay was immunoSEQ multiplex PCR. Found here are roughly 30,000 clones, roughly 80% of them singletons; the top ten hold around 5.3%. Germline loops: CDR1 LNHDA, CDR2 SQIVND (reference sequence). With 5 bases removed from V and 4 bases from J, the gap between germline ends came to 14 bases. This CDR3 contains 14 residues. Sequenced material: peripheral blood mononuclear cells, taken before any cancer treatment. The TCR originated in a man aged 40 to 70 with stage III lung adenocarcinoma. This chain joins TRBV19 and TRBJ1-2; D is uncertain. CDR3 DNA sequence: TGTGCCAGTAGTCTCCCGTTGATGACCTATGGCTACACCTTC. Translating gives CASSLPLMTYGYTF.